This T cell receptor (beta chain) was retrieved from a study of blood T cells in healthy people across ages. With 2 bases removed from V and 3 bases from J, the gap between germline ends came to 15 bases. CDR1 and CDR2 (germline): ENHRY, SYGVKD. This CDR3 has 16 residues. A second PCR, run for 7 to 11 cycles, used a sample-barcoded 5' primer plus a J-beta primer mix. A template-switch adaptor with 12 random nucleotides tagged each cDNA molecule. TCRdb called the 5' RACE reads again in MiXCR, with one record for every CDR3 protein. The sample gives hundreds of thousands of distinct CDR3 sequences, over 40% of which show up once; 30% is in the top ten.

Sample: blood. This clonotype originated in a man of 80 years or more in good health. V usage is TRBV10-3 and J usage is TRBJ2-3; D is perhaps TRBD1 (5 bases). CDR3 in amino acids: CAISEPRRGITDTQYF. CDR3 bases: TGTGCCATCAGTGAGCCAAGAAGGGGTATAACAGATACGCAGTATTTT.